A selection of T cell receptor beta chains follows, all from one sample in a study of T cells after yellow fever vaccination. TCRdb re-called the 5' RACE reads through MiXCR, storing one row per CDR3 protein. The sample holds about 260,000 distinct CDR3 sequences, roughly 13% seen once. The sample here was CD4+ T cells sorted from PBMCs, taken 45 days after the yellow fever booster vaccination. These TCRs come from a man aged 25-45 years who received the YFV17D yellow fever vaccine. CDR3s include the opening cysteine and the closing phenylalanine or tryptophan.

V gene: TRBV4-2; CDR3 protein: CASSQEQLAGGGEQFF
V gene: TRBV5-1; CDR3 protein: CDSSPENSYEQYF
V gene: TRBV7-7; CDR3 protein: CASSLEGGNEQFF
V gene: TRBV7-9; CDR3 protein: CASSPPPIGVHEQYF
V gene: TRBV4-2; CDR3 protein: CASSQDASGGTDTQYF
V gene: TRBV28; CDR3 protein: CASASGQNYGYTF
V gene: TRBV20-1; CDR3 protein: CSASGGLTYEQYF
V gene: TRBV29-1; CDR3 protein: CSVEAFLGQGGEQYF
V gene: TRBV29-1; CDR3 protein: CSVEIFNTQYF
V gene: TRBV14; CDR3 protein: CASSQDPFYTEAFF
V gene: TRBV28; CDR3 protein: CATMRGQPQHF
V gene: TRBV18; CDR3 protein: CAAEGKYQETQYF
V gene: TRBV7-8; CDR3 protein: CASSLHGTVGTQYF
V gene: TRBV7-8; CDR3 protein: CASSSHIIRGWTEAFF
V gene: TRBV19; CDR3 protein: CASSTWARRAGELFF
V gene: TRBV29-1; CDR3 protein: CSVLAGGPYEQYF
V gene: TRBV14; CDR3 protein: CASSQALTSSYEQYF
V gene: TRBV20-1; CDR3 protein: CSATYHGARTDNEQFF
V gene: TRBV5-1; CDR3 protein: CASSIGRGGTDTQYF
V gene: TRBV7-2; CDR3 protein: CASRKPGLANTGELFF
V gene: TRBV6-5; CDR3 protein: CASSPGSDSGEQYF
V gene: TRBV29-1; CDR3 protein: CSVPTYNEQFF
V gene: TRBV29-1; CDR3 protein: CSAETDTQYF
V gene: TRBV4-3; CDR3 protein: CASSQEWGTTTDSTDTQYF
V gene: TRBV19; CDR3 protein: CASKDEGAYNEQFF
V gene: TRBV5-1; CDR3 protein: CASSHTTFTEDGRSEFF
V gene: TRBV19; CDR3 protein: CASTQGMNQPQHF
V gene: TRBV12-3/TRBV12-4; CDR3 protein: CASSFPGPAGGDTQYF
V gene: TRBV6-1; CDR3 protein: CASTKLLREKGGYNEQFF
V gene: TRBV5-1; CDR3 protein: CASSFGVEGGGYTF
V gene: TRBV7-2; CDR3 protein: CASSFRDRVYGYTF
V gene: TRBV6-1; CDR3 protein: CASSERSAYEQYF
V gene: TRBV6-1; CDR3 protein: CASSPRQGGAYEQYF
V gene: TRBV5-1; CDR3 protein: CASSPPGQGEITGELFF
V gene: TRBV12-3/TRBV12-4; CDR3 protein: CASQGGEGTGELFF
V gene: TRBV5-5; CDR3 protein: CASSLQGAGETQYF
V gene: TRBV12-3/TRBV12-4; CDR3 protein: CASSSRNAGEQYF
V gene: TRBV7-9; CDR3 protein: CASSELHYEQYF
V gene: TRBV18; CDR3 protein: CASSAWTAEAFF
V gene: TRBV15; CDR3 protein: CATSWDRGNGYTF
V gene: TRBV4-3; CDR3 protein: CASSSGGTLGGYTF
V gene: TRBV6-2/TRBV6-3; CDR3 protein: CASSSFGTGDEKLFF
V gene: TRBV3-1; CDR3 protein: CASSQVRRQGNEQFF
V gene: TRBV10-3; CDR3 protein: CAISGQGGGDQYF
V gene: TRBV2; CDR3 protein: CASIRNQVTPLHF
V gene: TRBV12-3/TRBV12-4; CDR3 protein: CASSLRLSGRGTDTQYF
V gene: TRBV28; CDR3 protein: CASRAVSYNEQFF
V gene: TRBV4-2; CDR3 protein: CASSQDSGSGEQFF
V gene: TRBV7-2; CDR3 protein: CASSKISFITQETQYF
V gene: TRBV18; CDR3 protein: CASSPLGTGTEKLFF